The present TCR beta chain was sequenced within a study of high-grade serous ovarian cancer treatment subgroups. Study-level information: Samples averaged approximately 15,000 reads and 7,500 or so unique TCR beta rearrangements.

Of note for this clone: What it binds is unknown.

The tumor samples were collected prior to definitive surgery or chemotherapy. The repertoire was sequenced with immunoSEQ multiplex PCR; TCRdb's copy has only in-frame clones and lacks some. The sample yields roughly 3,000 clones, around 67% seen once. The CDR3 runs 14 residues. Germline V gene lookup returns CDR1 SGHTA and CDR2 FQGTGA. V lost 2 bases and J 2 bases, leaving 9 bases between the germline ends. Study-wide results and limits: Repertoire similarity ranged about 0.095 to 0.79 between tumors of one patient. Only CDR3 was analyzed; CDR1 and CDR2 were not. Higher neoantigen levels went with greater TCR clonal relatedness.

This clonotype was sampled from a human donor with high-grade serous ovarian cancer. The genes are TRBV7-3 and TRBJ2-5; D is tentatively TRBD1 or TRBD2 (5 bases each). The specimen was tumor tissue. In DNA, the CDR3 is TGTGCCAGCAGCTTAGAGGGGAGTCAAGAGACCCAGTACTTC. It yields the protein CASSLEGSQETQYF.